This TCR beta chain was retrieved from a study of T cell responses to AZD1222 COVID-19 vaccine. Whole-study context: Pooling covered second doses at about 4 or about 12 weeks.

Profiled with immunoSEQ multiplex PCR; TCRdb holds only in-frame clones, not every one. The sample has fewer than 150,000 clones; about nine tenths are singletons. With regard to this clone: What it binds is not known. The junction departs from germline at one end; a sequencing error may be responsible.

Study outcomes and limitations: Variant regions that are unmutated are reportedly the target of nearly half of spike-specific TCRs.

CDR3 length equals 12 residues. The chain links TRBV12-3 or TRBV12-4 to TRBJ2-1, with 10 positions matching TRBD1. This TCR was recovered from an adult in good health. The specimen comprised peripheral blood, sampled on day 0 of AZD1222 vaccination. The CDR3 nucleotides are TGTGCCAGCAGTCTCGGACAGGGGGGTACGATCTTC. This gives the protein CASSLGQGGTIF.